One and the same sample provided the 8 T cell receptor beta chains below, sequenced in a study of cytomegalovirus exposure and HLA in healthy donors. The study ran its PCR with 60 Vbeta and 13 Jbeta primers. Generated by immunoSEQ multiplex PCR, the TCRdb table keeps only in-frame clones and is missing some. The table has about 140,000 clones, more than 75% seen once. The sequencing input was PBMCs. These receptors were collected from a young man in good health and CMV-seronegative.

The chain recombines TRBV29-1 with TRBJ2-5, with TRBD1 matching over 9 bases. With 8 bases clipped from V and 5 bases from J, the junction kept 12 bases outside the gene matches. This CDR3 is built from 14 residues. Germline values: CDR1 SQVTM, CDR2 ANQGSEA. The CDR3 reads CSSRTGGVLETQYF. For the CDR3, the DNA is TGCAGCTCTCGTACAGGGGGCGTTTTGGAGACCCAGTACTTC. The variable domain in full, with the rest retrieved from reference TRBV29-1 and TRBJ2-5, is SAVISQKPSRDICQRGTSLTIQCQVDSQVTMMFWYRQQPGQSLTLIATANQGSEATYESGFVIDKFPISRPNLTFSTLTVSNMSPEDSSIYLCSSRTGGVLETQYFGPGTRLLVL.

The chain carries TRBV15 and TRBJ2-3; the D is unclear. Between the trimmed V and J ends, which lost 1 base and 4 bases, there was a span of 3 bases. Germline V gene data show CDR1 as LNHNV and CDR2 as YYDKDF (reference sequence). CDR3 length: 12 residues. The CDR3 DNA reads TGTGCCACCAGCAGAGTCTCAGATACGCAGTATTTT. It specifies CATSRVSDTQYF. Filled out from reference TRBV15 and TRBJ2-3, the complete variable domain reads DAMVIQNPRYQVTQFGKPVTLSCSQTLNHNVMYWYQQKSSQAPKLLFHYYDKDFNNEADTPDNFQSRRPNTSFCFLDIRSPGLGDTAMYLCATSRVSDTQYFGPGTRLTVL.

CDR3 loop: CASSFISDRGLSEAFF. The CDR3 DNA follows: TGTGCCAGCAGTTTTATATCCGACAGGGGGCTCTCTGAAGCTTTCTTT. V is TRBV7-8 and J is TRBJ1-1; TRBD1 matches 10 bases. The V gene end was trimmed by 6 bases and the J gene end by 6 bases; junction bases not matched to a gene: 13. Germline CDR1 is SGHVS and CDR2 is FQNEAQ. The CDR3 is 16 residues long.

V gene TRBV28 combines with J gene TRBJ1-1; a possible D gene is TRBD1 (6 bases). The CDR3 has 11 amino acids. Germline V gives CDR1 MDHEN, CDR2 SYDVKM. Trimming pared 4 bases from V and 7 bases from J, leaving 7 bases between. DNA for the CDR3: TGTGCCAGCAGTTCGGACAGTGAAGCTTTCTTT. Amino acid sequence: CASSSDSEAFF.

The CDR3 nucleotides read TGTGCCAGCAGTTTTACGGGGGATCAGCCCCAGCATTTT. The encoded protein is CASSFTGDQPQHF. J is TRBJ1-5 and V is TRBV27, with a tentative D call TRBD1 (5 bases). Germline V CDR1 and CDR2: MNHEY, SMNVEV (reference sequence). The V and J ends lost 3 bases and 5 bases respectively, with 8 bases between them. The CDR3 has 13 residues.

The chain links TRBV18 to TRBJ2-1; D unclear. Trimming took off 2 bases at V and 4 bases at J, with 18 bases between the two ends. This CDR3 has 17 residues. CDR1 KGHSH and CDR2 LQKENI come from the germline V gene. CDR3 DNA sequence: TGTGCCAGCTCACCAGAAAGAGTTGGTGTATCTTACAATGAGCAGTTCTTC. Translation: CASSPERVGVSYNEQFF. Full variable domain (outside the CDR3, taken from reference TRBV18 and TRBJ2-1): NAGVMQNPRHLVRRRGQEARLRCSPMKGHSHVYWYRQLPEEGLKFMVYLQKENIIDESGMPKERFSAEFPKEGPSILRIQQVVRGDSAAYFCASSPERVGVSYNEQFFGPGTRLTVL.

In its sample, this clone was seen a few times. Germline and junction disagree at one end, which may indicate a read error. The chain couples TRBV10-2 to TRBJ1-4; 11 nucleotides match TRBD1. The CDR3 is 11 amino acids. CDR1 is WSHSY and CDR2 is SAAADI in the germline V gene. CDR3 nucleotides: TGCGCCAGCACTTCAGGGACAGGGGGAGGGTTT. Protein sequence: CASTSGTGGGF.

CDR3: CATSRDGSRSSPLHF. The CDR3, as DNA: TGTGCCACCAGCAGAGATGGGAGCAGAAGTTCACCCCTCCACTTT. This rearrangement joins TRBV15 to TRBJ1-6; D remains unclear. The germline V gene encodes CDR1 LNHNV and CDR2 YYDKDF (reference sequence). V dropped 0 bases and J dropped 9 bases, with 12 bases sitting between them. CDR3 length: 15 residues. Looking up the rest from reference TRBV15 and TRBJ1-6 gives the full variable domain: DAMVIQNPRYQVTQFGKPVTLSCSQTLNHNVMYWYQQKSSQAPKLLFHYYDKDFNNEADTPDNFQSRRPNTSFCFLDIRSPGLGDTAMYLCATSRDGSRSSPLHFGNGTRLTVT.